The T cell receptor (beta chain) under discussion was sequenced for a study of blood T cell repertoires in COVID-19. V lost 6 bases and J 4 bases, leaving 12 bases between the germline ends. Germline CDR1 is SNHLY and CDR2 is FYNNEI. The CDR3 extends over 13 amino acids. As originally analysed: Researchers report that nucleated cell counts were estimated from reference gene primer amplification. Profiled with immunoSEQ multiplex PCR; TCRdb holds only in-frame clones, not every one. D and trimming were read from the DNA, whereas the V and J calls and clone size are those reported in that table. The sample has about 270,000 clones, 88% seen once; the top ten hold approximately 3.7%.

The receptor was derived from a man between 60 and 75 years old who had recovered from COVID-19. The chain joins TRBV2 to TRBJ2-5; tentative D call: TRBD2 (6 bases). Sequenced sample: peripheral blood. The CDR3 coding sequence is TGTGCCAGCAGCGAACTAGCCCCAGAGACCCAGTACTTC. It is translated as CASSELAPETQYF.